The rows below give T cell receptor beta chains drawn from one sample of a study of T cell responses to AZD1222 COVID-19 vaccine. TCRdb keeps only in-frame clones here, not all; method: immunoSEQ multiplex PCR. Of 120,000 or so clones in the sample, 90% were seen once. The material sequenced was peripheral blood, taken on day 0 of AZD1222 vaccination. Source of these receptors: an adult in good health. Each CDR3 is given with its conserved first and last residue. D genes are given only for firm matches. Clone size is stated in some rows and not others, as once, few, many or a class when expanded.

cdr3_nt: TGTGCCAGCAGTTTGACAGGGGCCTACGAGCAGTACTTC
cdr3_aa: CASSLTGAYEQYF
d_call: TRBD1
clone_size: .
j_call: TRBJ2-7
v_call: TRBV27

cdr3_nt: TGTGCCAGCAGCTTAGATTTAGGACAGGGGGCTTACGAGCAGTACTTC
cdr3_aa: CASSLDLGQGAYEQYF
d_call: TRBD1
clone_size: .
j_call: TRBJ2-7
v_call: TRBV11-2

cdr3_nt: TGTGCCACCAGCGCCGGACTATCTCCTTTAGATGAGCAGTTCTTC
cdr3_aa: CATSAGLSPLDEQFF
d_call: .
clone_size: .
j_call: TRBJ2-1
v_call: TRBV15

cdr3_nt: TGTGCCAGCTCCCCATCGGCGGGCGACTCACCCCTCCACTTT
cdr3_aa: CASSPSAGDSPLHF
d_call: .
clone_size: once
j_call: TRBJ1-6
v_call: TRBV18

cdr3_nt: TGTGCCAGCACCTCGGACAGTGAAGCTTTCTTT
cdr3_aa: CASTSDSEAFF
d_call: .
clone_size: once
j_call: TRBJ1-1
v_call: TRBV28

cdr3_nt: TGCGCCAGCAGTCAACTCCGGGACAAGGGAACCTACGAGCAGTACTTC
cdr3_aa: CASSQLRDKGTYEQYF
d_call: .
clone_size: .
j_call: TRBJ2-7
v_call: TRBV23-1

cdr3_nt: TGTGCCACCAGTGATGAGGGACTAGCGGGAGGACAAGAGCAGTTCTTC
cdr3_aa: CATSDEGLAGGQEQFF
d_call: TRBD2
clone_size: .
j_call: TRBJ2-1
v_call: TRBV24-1

cdr3_nt: TGTGCCAGCAGAGGGACAGGCAGGAATTCACCCCTCCACTTT
cdr3_aa: CASRGTGRNSPLHF
d_call: TRBD1
clone_size: once
j_call: TRBJ1-6
v_call: TRBV28

cdr3_nt: TGTGCCAGCAGTCCAGGGATTTTGGGGAATCAGCCCCAGCATTTT
cdr3_aa: CASSPGILGNQPQHF
d_call: .
clone_size: .
j_call: TRBJ1-5
v_call: TRBV9

cdr3_nt: TGTGCCAGCAGCTCCCTCCAGGGGAAGGCTGAAAAACTGTTTTTT
cdr3_aa: CASSSLQGKAEKLFF
d_call: .
clone_size: .
j_call: TRBJ1-4
v_call: TRBV7-9

cdr3_nt: TGTGCCAGCACCTGCGCCAGGGGGCTTTACAGGGACCCCTACGAGCAGTACTTC
cdr3_aa: CASTCARGLYRDPYEQYF
d_call: TRBD1
clone_size: .
j_call: TRBJ2-7
v_call: TRBV14

cdr3_nt: TGTGCCAGCAGCTTCGAGTCATTT
cdr3_aa: CASSFESF
d_call: .
clone_size: .
j_call: TRBJ1-5
v_call: TRBV11-3

cdr3_nt: TGTGCCAGCAGATTTCACAGGGTAACTAATGAAAAACTGTTTTTT
cdr3_aa: CASRFHRVTNEKLFF
d_call: .
clone_size: .
j_call: TRBJ1-4
v_call: TRBV6-5

cdr3_nt: TGTGCCAGCTCCCAGGGCGGGGGGCGCGACACTGAAGCTTTCTTT
cdr3_aa: CASSQGGGRDTEAFF
d_call: .
clone_size: once
j_call: TRBJ1-1
v_call: TRBV18

cdr3_nt: TGCAGTGCTAGAGGGCTTGGCTACACCTTC
cdr3_aa: CSARGLGYTF
d_call: .
clone_size: .
j_call: TRBJ1-2
v_call: TRBV20-1

cdr3_nt: TGTGCCAGTAGTATTGGACTGGGGCAGGAAGAGACCCAGTACTTC
cdr3_aa: CASSIGLGQEETQYF
d_call: .
clone_size: .
j_call: TRBJ2-5
v_call: TRBV19

cdr3_nt: TGTGCCAGCAGCAGGGGACCCGGGACTCCCTACGAGCAGTACTTC
cdr3_aa: CASSRGPGTPYEQYF
d_call: .
clone_size: .
j_call: TRBJ2-7
v_call: TRBV7-9